The rows below give T cell receptor beta chains drawn from one sample of a study of OX40 agonist ivuxolimab in advanced cancers. Profiled with immunoSEQ multiplex PCR; TCRdb holds only in-frame clones, not every one. The sample includes fewer than 55,000 clones, approximately 87% seen only once; the top ten take approximately 10%. The specimen was CD4+ or CD8+ T cells sorted from blood, collected in a trial of the OX40 agonist ivuxolimab. The receptors were gathered from an adult with an advanced solid tumor such as melanoma, head and neck, liver or kidney cancer. CDR3s include the opening cysteine and the closing phenylalanine or tryptophan. Fields, in order: V gene, D gene, clone size, CDR3 length, J gene, CDR3 DNA, CDR3 protein. D genes are given only for firm matches. Only some rows state a clone size, as once, few, many or a class for expanded clones.

>TRBV27|TRBD2|NA|15|TRBJ2-1
TGTGCCAGCAGTTTATATAGCGGGAGCGGGGATGAGCAGTTCTTC
CASSLYSGSGDEQFF
>TRBV4-1|NA|NA|15|TRBJ1-5
TGCGCCAGCAGTCTTCGGGACATCAGTAATCAGCCCCAGCATTTT
CASSLRDISNQPQHF
>TRBV4-3|NA|NA|17|TRBJ2-3
TGCGCCAGCAGCCATTTTTCCTTGAGAGGCTCTTCGGATACGCAGTATTTT
CASSHFSLRGSSDTQYF
>TRBV4-1|NA|NA|15|TRBJ1-1
TGCGCCAGCAGCCAACGGCAGGGCATGAACACTGAAGCTTTCTTT
CASSQRQGMNTEAFF
>TRBV27|NA|few|13|TRBJ1-6
TGTGCCAGCAGTTGGTTATATAATTCACCCCTCCACTTT
CASSWLYNSPLHF
>TRBV7-9|NA|NA|13|TRBJ1-6
TGTGCCAGCAGCTTTCCGTCTAATTCACCCCTCCACTTT
CASSFPSNSPLHF
>TRBV9|NA|NA|14|TRBJ1-5
TGTGCCAGCAGCCCTGAGGACAGCAATCAGCCCCAGCATTTT
CASSPEDSNQPQHF
>TRBV6-4|NA|NA|15|TRBJ1-1
TGTGCCAGCAGTCCAACTTTTGGGGTGAACACTGAAGCTTTCTTT
CASSPTFGVNTEAFF
>TRBV7-9|TRBD1|once|17|TRBJ2-1
TGTGCCAGCAGCCTCGGGGAAGAGGACAGGGGTCGAAATGAGCAGTTCTTC
CASSLGEEDRGRNEQFF
>TRBV11-3|NA|NA|13|TRBJ1-1
TGTGCCAGCAGCTTAATACTCGGGACTGAAGCTTTCTTT
CASSLILGTEAFF
>TRBV6-6|NA|NA|14|TRBJ2-2
TGTGCCAGCAGTTATAGGACAGACACCGGGGAGCTGTTTTTT
CASSYRTDTGELFF
>TRBV7-3|NA|NA|18|TRBJ1-1
TGTGCCAGCAGCTTATACAGCCGACCGGGAACTATGAACACTGAAGCTTTCTTT
CASSLYSRPGTMNTEAFF
>TRBV27|NA|NA|13|TRBJ1-2
TGTGCCAGCAGAACTGGGACAACGAATGGCTACACCTTC
CASRTGTTNGYTF
>TRBV27|TRBD2|once|17|TRBJ2-2
TGTGCCAGCAGTTTATTGATGCTAGCGGCGAACACCGGGGAGCTGTTTTTT
CASSLLMLAANTGELFF
>TRBV18|NA|NA|19|TRBJ2-7
TGTGCCAGCTCACAGTTCAACCCTCCCTATTTGAAGCCAGGGGCCGAGCAGTACTTC
CASSQFNPPYLKPGAEQYF
>TRBV13|NA|NA|14|TRBJ1-4
TGTGCCAGCAGCTTGGGAACGGAAGGGGGAAAACTGTTTTTT
CASSLGTEGGKLFF
>TRBV4-3|NA|NA|14|TRBJ2-7
TGCGCCAGCAGCCAAGATTGGGACTCGGGCGAGCAGTACTTC
CASSQDWDSGEQYF
>TRBV19|TRBD1|NA|16|TRBJ2-3
TGTGCCAGTAGTATAATCTCGGACAGGGGAACAGATACGCAGTATTTT
CASSIISDRGTDTQYF
>TRBV18|NA|few|14|TRBJ1-2
TGTGCCAGCTCACAGAACAGGGTAGGCGATGGCTACACCTTC
CASSQNRVGDGYTF
>TRBV5-6|NA|NA|17|TRBJ2-5
TGTGCCAGCAGCTTCACCCCACTCGGGACTCCCCAAGAGACCCAGTACTTC
CASSFTPLGTPQETQYF